This T cell receptor (beta chain) was captured in a study of shared T cell receptors in the human thymus. With V trimmed by 1 base and J by 5 bases, 10 bases remained unmatched. CDR1 and CDR2 from the germline V gene are SGHDN and FVKESK. CDR3 length: 16 amino acids. Some clones are missing from TCRdb's copy, which holds only in-frame ones; the method was immunoSEQ multiplex PCR. The sample records some 640,000 clones, more than 75% being singletons. The data also belong to a second study, concerning human thymus T cells. Turning to that study: The sample donors, healthy Finnish infants, were having corrective surgery for congenital heart defects. Corrective heart surgery yielded the resections from which the thymus tissue came. V and J genes seemed to be used with bias in thymic and blood repertoires. A high degree of thymic repertoire overlap among unrelated individuals was reported in related research.

This clonotype was obtained from a boy under two years old with a congenital heart defect. The sequenced sample was thymocytes. The chain has TRBV14 and TRBJ1-2; TRBD1 matches 7 bases. CDR3 amino acids: CASSQGQSGQLYGYTF. CDR3 nucleotides: TGTGCCAGCAGCCAAGGCCAATCGGGACAGCTTTATGGCTACACCTTC.